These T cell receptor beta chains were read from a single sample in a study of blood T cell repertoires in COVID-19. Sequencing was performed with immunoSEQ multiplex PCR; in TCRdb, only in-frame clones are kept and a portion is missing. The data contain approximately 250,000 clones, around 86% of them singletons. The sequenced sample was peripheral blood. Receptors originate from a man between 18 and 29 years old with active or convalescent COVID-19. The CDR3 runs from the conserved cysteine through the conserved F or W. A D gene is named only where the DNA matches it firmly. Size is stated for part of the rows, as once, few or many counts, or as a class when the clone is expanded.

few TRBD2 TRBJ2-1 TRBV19 CASSIGALAGGNEQFF TGTGCCAGTAGTATAGGCGCCCTAGCGGGGGGCAATGAGCAGTTCTTC
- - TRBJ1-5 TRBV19 CASSIDLGAPRTQHF TGTGCCAGTAGTATAGATCTGGGGGCCCCGAGGACCCAGCATTTT
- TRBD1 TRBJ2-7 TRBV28 CASRTGGGRIVQYF TGTGCCAGCAGGACAGGGGGCGGAAGGATAGTGCAGTACTTC
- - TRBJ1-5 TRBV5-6 CASSLGAGGGNQPQHF TGTGCCAGCAGCTTGGGGGCGGGTGGGGGCAATCAGCCCCAGCATTTT
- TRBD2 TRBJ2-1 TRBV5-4 CASSLAGTSGKNEQFF TGTGCCAGCAGCTTGGCCGGGACTAGCGGGAAAAATGAGCAGTTCTTC
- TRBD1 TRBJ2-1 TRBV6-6 CASTRGQGSNEQFF TGTGCCAGCACGAGGGGACAGGGGAGCAATGAGCAGTTCTTC
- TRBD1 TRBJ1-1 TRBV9 CASSQTTGGGTEAFF TGTGCCAGCAGCCAAACGACAGGGGGCGGCACTGAAGCTTTCTTT
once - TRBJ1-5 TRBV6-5 CASEASPQPQHF TGTGCCAGCGAGGCATCCCCCCAGCCCCAGCATTTT
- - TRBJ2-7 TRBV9 CASSGKAGGNYEQYF TGTGCCAGCAGCGGCAAGGCGGGCGGAAACTACGAGCAGTACTTC
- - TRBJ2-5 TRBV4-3 CASSQGGNQETQYF TGCGCCAGCAGCCAAGGAGGGAACCAAGAGACCCAGTACTTC
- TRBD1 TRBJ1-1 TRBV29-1 CSVHLSGGHTEAFF TGCAGCGTTCACCTCTCAGGGGGTCACACTGAAGCTTTCTTT
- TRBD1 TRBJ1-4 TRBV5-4 CASSSGGQVNEKLFF TGTGCCAGCAGCTCGGGGGGACAGGTTAATGAAAAACTGTTTTTT
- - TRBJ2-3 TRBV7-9 CASSLAPETLSTDTQYF TGTGCCAGCAGCTTAGCGCCGGAGACCCTGAGCACAGATACGCAGTATTTT
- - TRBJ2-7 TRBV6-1 CASSETFEARSLYF TGTGCCAGCAGTGAAACGTTTGAGGCGCGGAGTCTGTACTTC
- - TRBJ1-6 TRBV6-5 CASMGRTLNNSPLHF TGTGCCAGCATGGGGCGCACGTTAAATAATTCACCCCTCCACTTT
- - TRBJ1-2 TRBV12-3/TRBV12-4 CASSLGRNYGYTF TGTGCCAGCAGTTTGGGCAGAAACTATGGCTACACCTTC
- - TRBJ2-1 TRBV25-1 CASSERDYNEQFF TGTGCCAGCAGTGAGCGGGACTACAATGAGCAGTTCTTC
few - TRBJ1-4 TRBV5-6 CASSSGWEPNEKLFF TGTGCCAGCAGCTCGGGTTGGGAGCCTAATGAAAAACTGTTTTTT
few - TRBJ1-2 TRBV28 CASSGRQGGYTF TGTGCCAGCAGTGGGAGACAAGGTGGCTACACCTTC
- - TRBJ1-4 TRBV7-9 CASSPAGDPSLANEKLFF TGTGCCAGCAGCCCGGCCGGGGATCCTTCCCTAGCTAATGAAAAACTGTTTTTT
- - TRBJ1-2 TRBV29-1 CSAPNPQGNYGYTF TGCAGCGCCCCCAATCCCCAGGGAAACTATGGCTACACCTTC
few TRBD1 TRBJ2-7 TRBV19 CASRPGTEPYEQYF TGTGCCAGTAGACCCGGGACAGAACCCTACGAGCAGTACTTC
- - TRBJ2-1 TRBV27 CASSSGTLTYNEQFF TGTGCCAGCAGTTCCGGGACTTTGACCTACAATGAGCAGTTCTTC
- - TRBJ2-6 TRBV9 CASSVRVYLSGANVLTF TGTGCCAGCAGCGTACGCGTTTATCTCTCTGGGGCCAACGTCCTGACTTTC
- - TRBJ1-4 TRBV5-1 CASSLTGATNEKLFF TGCGCCAGCAGCCTGACAGGCGCAACTAATGAAAAACTGTTTTTT
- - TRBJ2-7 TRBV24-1 CATSATEGGQYF TGTGCCACCAGTGCCACAGAGGGCGGGCAGTACTTC
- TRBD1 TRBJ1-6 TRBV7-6 CASSSGQEATPLHF TGTGCCAGCAGCTCGGGACAGGAAGCAACACCCCTCCACTTT
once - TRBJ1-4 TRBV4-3 CAASPGRMSNEKLFF TGCGCCGCAAGCCCGGGGAGGATGTCTAATGAAAAACTGTTTTTT
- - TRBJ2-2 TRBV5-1 CASSLTPTGSGTGELFF TGCGCCAGCAGCTTGACCCCTACAGGGTCGGGCACCGGGGAGCTGTTTTTT
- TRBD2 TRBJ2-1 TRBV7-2 CASKKGLAFDEQFF TGTGCCAGCAAGAAGGGACTAGCTTTCGATGAGCAGTTCTTC
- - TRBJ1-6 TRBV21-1 CASSKSRGTGTPLHF TGTGCCAGCAGCAAGTCCAGGGGGACGGGAACACCCCTCCACTTT
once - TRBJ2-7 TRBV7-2 CASSLGDGETYEQYF TGTGCCAGCAGCTTAGGTGACGGGGAAACCTACGAGCAGTACTTC
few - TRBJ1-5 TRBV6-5 CASSQTKDQPQHF TGTGCCAGCTCCCAGACAAAAGATCAGCCCCAGCATTTT
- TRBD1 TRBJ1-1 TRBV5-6 CASSKQGGTEAFF TGTGCCAGCAGTAAACAGGGGGGGACTGAAGCTTTCTTT
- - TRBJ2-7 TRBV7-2 CASSLVVSGNYEQYF TGTGCCAGCAGCTTAGTAGTTTCAGGGAACTACGAGCAGTACTTC
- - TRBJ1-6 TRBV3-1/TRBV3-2 CASSPIPSGTLNSPLHF TGTGCCAGCAGTCCCATCCCATCGGGTACCCTAAATTCACCCCTCCACTTT
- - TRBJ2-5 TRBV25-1 CASSFPLLGGVQETQYF TGTGCCAGCAGTTTTCCCCTACTAGGAGGGGTACAAGAGACCCAGTACTTC
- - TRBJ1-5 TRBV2 CASSLSGRAQPQHF TGTGCCAGCAGTTTATCGGGCAGGGCTCAGCCCCAGCATTTT
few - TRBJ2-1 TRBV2 CASSKHYNEQFF TGTGCCAGCAGTAAGCATTACAATGAGCAGTTCTTC
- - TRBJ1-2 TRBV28 CASSSQQGSYGYTF TGTGCCAGCAGTTCTCAACAGGGCTCCTATGGCTACACCTTC
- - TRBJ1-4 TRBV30 CAWSAFFATNEKLFF TGTGCCTGGAGTGCCTTCTTCGCAACTAATGAAAAACTGTTTTTT
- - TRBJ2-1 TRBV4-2 CASSQDPTGSYNEQFF TGTGCCAGCAGCCAAGACCCGACTGGCTCCTACAATGAGCAGTTCTTC
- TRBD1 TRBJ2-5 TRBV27 CASSFSPGGAGKTQYF TGTGCCAGCAGTTTTTCTCCAGGGGGCGCTGGAAAGACCCAGTACTTC
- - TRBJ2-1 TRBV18 CASWGGEDEQFF TGTGCCAGCTGGGGGGGCGAGGATGAGCAGTTCTTC
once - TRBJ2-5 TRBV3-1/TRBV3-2 CASSPGPQETQYF TGTGCCAGCAGCCCAGGGCCCCAAGAGACCCAGTACTTC
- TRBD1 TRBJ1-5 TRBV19 CASRRTGGINQPQHF TGTGCCAGTAGACGGACAGGGGGGATTAATCAGCCCCAGCATTTT
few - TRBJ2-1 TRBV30 CAWSGNHYNEQFF TGTGCCTGGAGCGGGAACCACTACAATGAGCAGTTCTTC
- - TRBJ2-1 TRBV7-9 CASSYLDSKEFF TGTGCCAGCAGCTACCTGGACAGTAAGGAGTTCTTC
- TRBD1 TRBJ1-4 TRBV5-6 CASSTTGGGNEKLFF TGTGCCAGCAGCACGACAGGGGGAGGGAATGAAAAACTGTTTTTT
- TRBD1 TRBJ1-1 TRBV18 CASSQGQGRLGNTEAFF TGTGCCAGCTCACAAGGACAGGGAAGGCTCGGGAACACTGAAGCTTTCTTT
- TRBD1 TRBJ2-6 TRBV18 CASSQGQVSGANVLTF TGTGCCAGCTCACAGGGACAGGTCTCTGGGGCCAACGTCCTGACTTTC
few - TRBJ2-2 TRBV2 CASGREVMAYPTGELFF TGTGCCAGCGGAAGAGAGGTTATGGCTTACCCCACCGGGGAGCTGTTTTTT